This T cell receptor beta chain emerged from a study of blood T cell repertoires in COVID-19. About the study: COVID-19 samples, acute and convalescent, were from the United States, Italy and Spain.

The CDR3 has 13 amino acids. Germline V gives CDR1 LGHDT, CDR2 YNNKEL (reference sequence). The V end was cut by 1 base, the J end by 10 bases, with 13 bases between. Repertoires were generated with immunoSEQ multiplex PCR, while TCRdb's copy carries only in-frame clones and drops some. The sample gives 370,000 or so clones, around 87% of which show up once; approximately 1.2% is in the top ten. The source is a man aged 25-45 years who had recovered from COVID-19. V gene TRBV3-1 (or the pseudogene TRBV3-2) combines with J gene TRBJ1-2, with D possibly matching TRBD1 (6 bases). The sequenced sample consisted of PBMCs or T cells enriched from blood (not recorded which). CDR3 protein: CASSQVRGGIYTF. The CDR3 nucleotides read TGTGCCAGCAGCCAAGTTAGGGGGGGGATCTACACCTTC.